This T cell receptor (beta chain) was sequenced for a study of cytomegalovirus exposure and HLA in healthy donors. Study observations and caveats: There were a few CMV-associated chains whose specificity for CMV antigens was confirmed in vitro. The classifier reportedly diagnosed cytomegalovirus status with high sensitivity and specificity. The study designated over 150 TCR beta chains cytomegalovirus-associated.

Details on this clone: Its antigen is unknown.

The CDR3 runs 16 residues. Germline CDR1 SGHVS, CDR2 FQNEAQ. V lost 7 bases and J lost 6; bases outside the gene matches: 15. The data were produced by immunoSEQ multiplex PCR, yet TCRdb's version contains in-frame clones alone and is incomplete. The sample lists about 180,000 clones, roughly 86% seen once, with roughly 2.7% in the top ten. This sequence was found in a man younger than 30 in good health and CMV-seropositive. Sequencing was carried out using PBMCs. The J gene is TRBJ2-7, the V gene TRBV7-8; 10 bases fit TRBD1. The CDR3 bases are TGTGCCAGCAACTGGAGGGGACAGGGGCTTCCGCTCGAGCAGTACTTC. Its translation: CASNWRGQGLPLEQYF. Full variable domain (missing parts from reference TRBV7-8 and TRBJ2-7): GAGVSQSPRYKVAKRGQDVALRCDPISGHVSLFWYQQALGQGPEFLTYFQNEAQLDKSGLPSDRFFAERPEGSVSTLKIQRTQQEDSAVYLCASNWRGQGLPLEQYFGPGTRLTVT.